Sequencing of this TCR beta chain was carried out in a study of blood T cell repertoires in COVID-19. The germline V gene encodes CDR1 MGHRA and CDR2 YSYEKL. Trimming at V came to 2 bases and at J to 5 bases, leaving 12 bases not matched to a gene. The CDR3 has 18 amino acids. Sequencing was performed with immunoSEQ multiplex PCR; in TCRdb, only in-frame clones are kept and a portion is missing. The sample lists a few hundred thousand clones, nearly 90% occurring once. The rearrangement joins TRBV4-1 to TRBJ2-1; TRBD2 matches at 10 bases. The sample was peripheral blood. The TCR originated in a woman aged 40-49 years who had recovered from COVID-19. Here the CDR3 reads CASSQPSSGRLRNNEQFF. The CDR3 DNA is TGCGCCAGCAGCCAACCGTCTAGCGGGAGACTAAGGAACAATGAGCAGTTCTTC.